These T cell receptor beta chains were read from a single sample in a study of monozygotic twins with inflammatory bowel disease. TCRdb reanalyzed the 5' RACE reads and collapses them to one entry per CDR3 protein, without DNA. The sample yields over 350,000 distinct CDR3 sequences, of which the top ten take up 2.5% to 3%. The sample comprised blood. These receptors came from a human donor with ulcerative colitis or Crohn's disease, or a healthy co-twin of an affected twin (not recorded which). The CDR3 runs from the conserved cysteine through the conserved F or W.

>TRBJ2-1|TRBV12-3/TRBV12-4
CASSLVRGPRNEQFF
>TRBJ2-2|TRBV12-3/TRBV12-4
CAGSPRTTSGANTGELFF
>TRBJ1-2|TRBV29-1
CSVGNVGYPLYGYTF
>TRBJ2-7|TRBV30
CAWSRRGYEQYF
>TRBJ2-3|TRBV9
CASSVDVGTSGGPQYF
>TRBJ1-2|TRBV20-1
CSARVPGTNYGYTF
>TRBJ1-2|TRBV6-5
CASSSGLGGYTF
>TRBJ1-2|TRBV15
CATSRVGFGYGYTF
>TRBJ1-2|TRBV7-8
CASSALPLNAVAGYTF
>TRBJ2-1|TRBV7-2
CASSPAGRNEQFF
>TRBJ1-5|TRBV30
CAWSVEGGLSQPQHF
>TRBJ2-7|TRBV5-1
CASSLEQGGSYEQYF
>TRBJ2-4|TRBV3-1
CASSQTRLAKNIQYF
>TRBJ2-7|TRBV5-1
CASSLMSRGTGYEQYF
>TRBJ1-4|TRBV30
CAWDGTGNEKLFF
>TRBJ1-2|TRBV9
CASSPGRLANYGYTF
>TRBJ1-2|TRBV19
CASSIETLRQGIVYGYTF
>TRBJ2-6|TRBV7-3
CASSATILSGANVLTF
>TRBJ2-7|TRBV20-1
CSASGGPMDRSSYEQYF
>TRBJ2-7|TRBV20-1
CSAREVLSSYEQYF
>TRBJ1-1|TRBV20-1
CSASGGGTEAFF
>TRBJ1-3|TRBV20-1
CSARATDRAAISGNTIYF
>TRBJ2-1|TRBV7-2
CASTQGPSSYNEQFF
>TRBJ1-5|TRBV27
CASSLRFRNSNQPQHF
>TRBJ2-2|TRBV7-8
CASSFLDRTGELFF
>TRBJ2-3|TRBV6-5
CASSYHFDRYTDTQYF
>TRBJ1-1|TRBV6-2/TRBV6-3
CASSYPLNRGAFF